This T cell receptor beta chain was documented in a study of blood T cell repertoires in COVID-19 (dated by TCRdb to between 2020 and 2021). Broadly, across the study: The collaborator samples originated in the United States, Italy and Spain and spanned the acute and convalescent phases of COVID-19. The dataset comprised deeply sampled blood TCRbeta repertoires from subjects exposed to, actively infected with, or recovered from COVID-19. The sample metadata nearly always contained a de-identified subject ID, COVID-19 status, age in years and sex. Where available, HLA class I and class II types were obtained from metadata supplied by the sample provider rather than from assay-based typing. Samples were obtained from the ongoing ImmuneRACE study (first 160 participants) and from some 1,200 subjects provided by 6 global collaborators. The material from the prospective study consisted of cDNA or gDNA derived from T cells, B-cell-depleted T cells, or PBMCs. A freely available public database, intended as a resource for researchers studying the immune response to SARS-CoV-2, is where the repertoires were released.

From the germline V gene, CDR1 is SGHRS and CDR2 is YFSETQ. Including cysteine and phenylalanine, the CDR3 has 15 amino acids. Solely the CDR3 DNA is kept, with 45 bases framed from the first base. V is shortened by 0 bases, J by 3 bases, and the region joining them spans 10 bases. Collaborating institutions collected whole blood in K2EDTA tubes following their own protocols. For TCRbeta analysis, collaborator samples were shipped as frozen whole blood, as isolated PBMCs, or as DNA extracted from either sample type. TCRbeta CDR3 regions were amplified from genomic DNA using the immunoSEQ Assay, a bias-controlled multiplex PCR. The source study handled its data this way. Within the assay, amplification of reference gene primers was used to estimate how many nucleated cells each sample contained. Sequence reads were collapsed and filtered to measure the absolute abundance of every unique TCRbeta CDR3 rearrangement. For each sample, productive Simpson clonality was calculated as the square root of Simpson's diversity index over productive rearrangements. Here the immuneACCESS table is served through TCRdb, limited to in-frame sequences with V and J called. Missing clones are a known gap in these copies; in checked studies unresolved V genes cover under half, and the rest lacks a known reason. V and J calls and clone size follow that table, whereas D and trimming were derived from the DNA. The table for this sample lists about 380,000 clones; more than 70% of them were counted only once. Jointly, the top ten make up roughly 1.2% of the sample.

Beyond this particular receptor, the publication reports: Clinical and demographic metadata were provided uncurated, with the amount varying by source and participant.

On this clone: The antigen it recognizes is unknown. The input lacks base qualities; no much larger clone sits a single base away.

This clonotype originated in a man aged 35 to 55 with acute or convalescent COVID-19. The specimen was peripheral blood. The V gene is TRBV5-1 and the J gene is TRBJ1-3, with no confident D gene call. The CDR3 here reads CASSLAGSDGNTIYF. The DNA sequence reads TGCGCCAGCAGCTTGGCGGGGTCGGATGGAAACACCATATATTTT. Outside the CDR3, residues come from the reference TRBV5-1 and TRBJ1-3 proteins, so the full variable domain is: KAGVTQTPRYLIKTRGQQVTLSCSPISGHRSVSWYQQTPGQGLQFLFEYFSETQRNKGNFPGRFSGRQFSNSRSEMNVSTLELGDSALYLCASSLAGSDGNTIYFGEGSWLTVV.